Below, one T cell receptor beta chain is given with its context. The sample originates from a study of cytomegalovirus exposure and HLA in healthy donors. J lost 3 bases, V lost 1 base, and 8 bases had no gene match. CDR1 and CDR2 from the germline V gene are SGHAT and FQNNGV. The length of the CDR3 is 17 residues. PCR used 60 Vbeta primers and 13 Jbeta primers. The protocol was immunoSEQ multiplex PCR, while the TCRdb copy is restricted to in-frame clones and leaves out a portion. Here the sample spans more than 200,000 clones, roughly 87% being singletons. This TCR was recovered from a man aged 40-55 years in good health and CMV-seropositive. The sample comprised PBMCs. The chain joins TRBV11-2 to TRBJ2-7; 11 bases line up with TRBD1. CDR3 protein: CASSLGGQGEWFYEQYF. The CDR3 DNA follows: TGTGCCAGCAGCTTAGGGGGACAGGGGGAATGGTTCTACGAGCAGTACTTC.